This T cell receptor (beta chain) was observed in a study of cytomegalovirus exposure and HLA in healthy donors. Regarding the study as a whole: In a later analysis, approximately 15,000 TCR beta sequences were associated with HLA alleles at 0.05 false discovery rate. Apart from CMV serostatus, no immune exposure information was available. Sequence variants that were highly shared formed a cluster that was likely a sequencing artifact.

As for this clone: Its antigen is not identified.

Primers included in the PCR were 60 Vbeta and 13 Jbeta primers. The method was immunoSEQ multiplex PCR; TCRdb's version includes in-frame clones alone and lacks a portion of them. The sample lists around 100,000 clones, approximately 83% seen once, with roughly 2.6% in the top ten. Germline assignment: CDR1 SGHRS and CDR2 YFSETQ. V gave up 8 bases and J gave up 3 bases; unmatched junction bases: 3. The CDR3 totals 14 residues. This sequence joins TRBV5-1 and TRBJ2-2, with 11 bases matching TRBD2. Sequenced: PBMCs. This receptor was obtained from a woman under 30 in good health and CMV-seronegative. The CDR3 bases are TGCGCCAGTAGCGGGGGGGCCCACACCGGGGAGCTGTTTTTT. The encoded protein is CASSGGAHTGELFF.